Listed below are T cell receptor beta chains from one sample, sequenced in a study of T cell responses to AZD1222 COVID-19 vaccine. Sequencing was performed with immunoSEQ multiplex PCR; in TCRdb, only in-frame clones are kept and a portion is missing. Seen here are about 130,000 clones, under 90% observed once, and the top ten hold under 25%. This material consisted of peripheral blood, taken on day 0 of AZD1222 vaccination. The receptors derive from an adult in good health. Each CDR3 is given with its conserved first and last residue. A D gene is named only where the DNA matches it firmly. Clone size, where shown, is once, few, many, or a class for clones that have expanded.

J gene,clone size,V gene,D gene,CDR3 DNA,CDR3 protein
TRBJ2-3,once,TRBV7-9,-,TGTGCCAGCAGCTTAAATCGTTACGGCGCAGATACGCAGTATTTT,CASSLNRYGADTQYF
TRBJ2-7,-,TRBV3-1/TRBV3-2,-,TGTGCCAGCAGCCAGGGCCGGGACTTTCTCGAGCAGTACTTC,CASSQGRDFLEQYF
TRBJ2-2,-,TRBV4-2,-,TGTGCCAGCAGCCAAGATTTGGGGTCGGGGAACACCGGGGAGCTGTTTTTT,CASSQDLGSGNTGELFF
TRBJ1-1,-,TRBV7-9,-,TGTGCCACCACACCCGGGGGGTACACTGAAGCTTTCTTT,CATTPGGYTEAFF
TRBJ1-1,-,TRBV19,-,TGTGCCAGTAGTATGTGGGGCCAATTAAGCACTGAAGCTTTCTTT,CASSMWGQLSTEAFF
TRBJ2-7,-,TRBV11-2,-,TGTGCCAGCGGCAACAGGGGGGGATTTCGGGAGCAGTACTTC,CASGNRGGFREQYF
TRBJ2-1,few,TRBV24-1,TRBD1,TGTGCCACCAGTGATCCCCGACAGGGGGGGAGGAATGAGCAGTTCTTC,CATSDPRQGGRNEQFF
TRBJ2-2,-,TRBV7-7,-,TGTGCTAGCAGCTTAGGCGGGACCGTGGGGGAGCTGTTTTTT,CASSLGGTVGELFF
TRBJ1-2,-,TRBV24-1,-,TGTGCCACCAGTGACGCCGACAGGCCTGGCTACACCTTC,CATSDADRPGYTF
TRBJ2-7,once,TRBV9,TRBD2,TGTGCCAGCAGCCCCCAGGGGCGGGGGGCCCTCAGCTCCTACGAGCAGTACTTC,CASSPQGRGALSSYEQYF
TRBJ1-1,-,TRBV5-5,-,TGTGCCAGCAGCTTGGGGGATTGGGGTGAAGCTTTCTTT,CASSLGDWGEAFF
TRBJ2-7,-,TRBV9,TRBD2,TGTGCCAGCAGCGTAGGACTAGCGGGGGGCTACGAGCAGTACTTC,CASSVGLAGGYEQYF
TRBJ2-7,once,TRBV25-1,-,TGTGCCAGCAGTGTAGGTGTATCGAACGAGCAGTACTTC,CASSVGVSNEQYF
TRBJ1-1,-,TRBV7-8,-,TGTGCCAGCAGCTTAGCCACGGGGGCAACCCTAATCACTGAAGCTTTCTTT,CASSLATGATLITEAFF
TRBJ2-7,-,TRBV7-3,-,TGTGCCAGCAGCTTATGGGGAGGCCAGACCGAGCAGTACTTC,CASSLWGGQTEQYF
TRBJ1-4,once,TRBV5-5,-,TGTGCCAGCAGCCCTCCAGGGGACTTAAAGGAAAAACTGTTTTTT,CASSPPGDLKEKLFF
TRBJ2-4,-,TRBV27,TRBD1,TGTGCCAGCAGCCGACTCGGGACAGCCCTAGCCAAAAACATTCAGTACTTC,CASSRLGTALAKNIQYF
TRBJ1-3,-,TRBV5-1,-,TGCGCCAGCAGAGGTGGGACCTCTGGAAACACCATATATTTT,CASRGGTSGNTIYF
TRBJ1-2,-,TRBV5-1,TRBD1,TGCGCCAGCAGCTTATCAACCTTGGACAGGGTCACTAACTATGGCTACACCTTC,CASSLSTLDRVTNYGYTF
TRBJ2-5,-,TRBV7-2,TRBD2,TGTGCCAGCAGCTTTTCGGGACTAGCTTCGGAGACCCAGTACTTC,CASSFSGLASETQYF
TRBJ2-1,-,TRBV12-3/TRBV12-4,-,TGTGCCAGCAGCCTAGGGGGGGACAATGAGCAGTTCTTC,CASSLGGDNEQFF
TRBJ1-2,-,TRBV19,-,TGTGCCAGTGAACAAAACTATGGCTACACCTTC,CASEQNYGYTF
TRBJ1-5,-,TRBV6-5,-,TGTGCCAGCAGCGACAGTCTTAATCAGCCCCAGCATTTT,CASSDSLNQPQHF
TRBJ1-1,-,TRBV29-1,-,TGCAGCGTGAGGGGAGGGTCCGGGAAGAACACTGAAGCTTTCTTT,CSVRGGSGKNTEAFF
TRBJ1-2,-,TRBV7-2,TRBD1,TGTGCCAGCAGCTTACCGGACAGGAGGTATGGCTACACCTTC,CASSLPDRRYGYTF
TRBJ1-1,-,TRBV5-1,TRBD1,TGCGCCAGCCAAGAACAGGGGATGCGGACTGAAGCTTTCTTT,CASQEQGMRTEAFF
TRBJ2-2,-,TRBV5-1,-,TGCGCCAGCAGCTTGGCCCGGGACGTCGCCTCTTACACCGGGGAGCTGTTTTTT,CASSLARDVASYTGELFF
TRBJ2-1,-,TRBV3-1/TRBV3-2,TRBD2,TGTGCCAGCAGCCAAGGACTAGCAGCCTACAATGAGCAGTTCTTC,CASSQGLAAYNEQFF
TRBJ2-7,-,TRBV5-6,-,TGTGCCAGCAGCTGGGAGGCCGGGAAGACCTACGAGCAGTACTTC,CASSWEAGKTYEQYF
TRBJ2-7,-,TRBV7-8,-,TGTGCCAGCAGCTCGTCGAATCTGGGGGTGGGCGAGCAGTACTTC,CASSSSNLGVGEQYF
TRBJ1-6,-,TRBV21-1,-,TGTCCCAGCAGCCCCCCCGGACTGGGGGGCTCACCCCTCCACTTT,CPSSPPGLGGSPLHF
TRBJ2-2,few,TRBV2,TRBD1,TGTGCCAGCATAGGACAGGGGTTCACCGGGGAGCTGTTTTTT,CASIGQGFTGELFF
TRBJ1-1,-,TRBV28,TRBD1,TGTGCCAGCAGACGACAGGGCTTCACTGAAGCTTTCTTT,CASRRQGFTEAFF
TRBJ2-7,-,TRBV7-9,-,TGTGCCAGCAGCTTACCCCCTCCGGGGCCCTACGAGCAGTACTTC,CASSLPPPGPYEQYF
TRBJ2-7,once,TRBV6-6,-,TGTGCCAGCAGCCAAGGAGGCGAGCAGTACTTC,CASSQGGEQYF
TRBJ2-7,-,TRBV2,-,TGTGCCAGCATCAAAGGCGGGGGCCCTGCGGGGGAGCAGTACTTC,CASIKGGGPAGEQYF
TRBJ2-7,-,TRBV27,TRBD1,TGTGCCAGCAGTTTCTCCCGTGGGACAGTCTCCTACGAGCAGTACTTC,CASSFSRGTVSYEQYF
TRBJ1-2,-,TRBV12-3/TRBV12-4,-,TGTGCCAGCAGTTTCGTAAGGGACTATGGCTACACCTTC,CASSFVRDYGYTF
TRBJ1-5,-,TRBV3-1/TRBV3-2,-,TGTGCCAGCAGCCCCTCGGGGGCTCGTCAGCCCCAGCATTTT,CASSPSGARQPQHF